The T cell receptor beta chain under discussion was sequenced for a study of blood T cell repertoires in COVID-19 (dated by TCRdb to 2020 to 2022). With respect to the entire study: Samples from collaborators originated in the United States, Italy and Spain and spanned both the acute and convalescent phases of COVID-19. The prospective study material was composed of cDNA or gDNA derived from T cells, B-cell-depleted T cells, or PBMCs. Deeply sampled blood TCRbeta repertoires from subjects exposed to, actively infected with, or recovered from COVID-19 were included in the dataset. The repertoires were released in a freely available public database meant as a resource for research on the immune response to SARS-CoV-2. Samples came from the ongoing ImmuneRACE study (first 160 participants) plus 1,254 subjects from 6 global collaborators. A de-identified subject ID, COVID-19 status, age in years and sex were almost always included in the sample metadata. Where available, HLA class I and class II types were taken from metadata supplied by the sample provider and were not determined by assay-based typing.

Participants in the prospective study were aged roughly 18 to 100 years, lived in approximately 26 United States geographic areas, and enrolled through a virtual design. Cohort assignment in the prospective study relied on participant-reported clinical history from a screening survey and a study questionnaire. ImmuneRACE Cohort 3 recovered participants were defined by two consecutive negative NP/OP PCR tests, healthcare professional clearance, or symptom resolution. In the prospective study, mobile phlebotomists collected whole blood, serum and a nasopharyngeal or oropharyngeal swab from each participant. Participants in the prospective study had the option to provide additional blood draws and questionnaires over a roughly 2-month period. Blood samples from the prospective study were shipped frozen or at room temperature prior to DNA extraction. What the study reported, not specific to this receptor: Clinical and demographic metadata were provided uncurated, with the amount varying by source and participant.

The CDR3, cysteine through phenylalanine, is 14 amino acids long. Only CDR3 DNA is held: 42 bases, read in frame from base 1. Per the germline V gene, SGDLS is the CDR1 and YYNGEE is the CDR2. Cut back by 0 bases and 5 bases, the V and J ends lie 9 bases apart. TCRbeta CDR3 regions were amplified from genomic DNA using the immunoSEQ Assay, a bias-controlled multiplex PCR. The original pipeline was this. The number of nucleated cells in each sample was estimated from the amplification of reference gene primers within the assay. Sequence reads were collapsed and filtered to measure the absolute abundance of every unique TCRbeta CDR3 rearrangement. For each sample, productive Simpson clonality was calculated as the square root of Simpson's diversity index over productive rearrangements. The table comes from immuneACCESS by way of TCRdb, which keeps in-frame sequences with V and J called. Part of the clones is missing from these tables; in studies checked, under half for an unresolved V gene and the rest for unknown reasons. The V and J calls and clone size come from that table; D and trimming were worked out from the DNA. Within this sample are a few hundred thousand clones, with roughly 87% of them counted one time only. In total, the top ten clones hold 2.5% to 3.5% of the sample.

On this clone: No cognate antigen has been identified for it. No much larger clone exists at a distance of one base, and base qualities are not known.

The V and J segments used are TRBV9 and TRBJ2-1; the best D guess is TRBD1, with 5 bases matching. The sequence derives from a woman in her thirties who had recovered from COVID-19. Sequenced sample: PBMCs or T cells enriched from blood (not recorded which). The nucleotides are TGTGCCAGCAGCGTAGTAGGGGCTAACAATGAGCAGTTCTTC. This translates into CASSVVGANNEQFF. Here the CDR3 is joined to the reference TRBV9 and TRBJ2-1 genes, and the full variable domain is: DSGVTQTPKHLITATGQRVTLRCSPRSGDLSVYWYQQSLDQGLQFLIQYYNGEERAKGNILERFSAQQFPDLHSELNLSSLELGDSALYFCASSVVGANNEQFFGPGTRLTVL.